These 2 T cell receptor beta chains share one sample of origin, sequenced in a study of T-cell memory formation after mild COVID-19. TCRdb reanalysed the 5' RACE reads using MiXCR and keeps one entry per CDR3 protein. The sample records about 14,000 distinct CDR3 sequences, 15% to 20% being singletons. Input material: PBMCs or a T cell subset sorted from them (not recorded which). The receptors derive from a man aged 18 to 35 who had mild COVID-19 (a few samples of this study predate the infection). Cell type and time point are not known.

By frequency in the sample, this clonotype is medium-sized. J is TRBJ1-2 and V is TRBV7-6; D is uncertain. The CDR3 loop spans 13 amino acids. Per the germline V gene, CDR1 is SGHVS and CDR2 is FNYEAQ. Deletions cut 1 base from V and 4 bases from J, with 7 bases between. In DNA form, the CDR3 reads TGTGCCAGCAGCTTAGTACAGAGCTATGGCTACACCTTC. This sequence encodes CASSLVQSYGYTF.

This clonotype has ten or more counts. The CDR3 DNA reads as TGTGCCAGCAGCTTACAGGGGGGGACTGAAGCTTTCTTT. Translation: CASSLQGGTEAFF. The chain joins TRBV11-2 to TRBJ1-1, with 7 nucleotides matching TRBD1. The CDR3 runs 13 residues. V trimming: 2 bases; J trimming: 5 bases; junction bases outside the gene matches: 2. Germline CDR1 SGHAT, CDR2 FQNNGV.